This is a list of T cell receptor beta chains from one sample in a study of cytomegalovirus exposure and HLA in healthy donors. Only in-frame clones appear in the TCRdb table, and some are missing; sequencing was by immunoSEQ multiplex PCR. The sample consists of 150,000 to 200,000 clones, about 70% of them appearing once. Sequencing was done on a sample of PBMCs. These receptors were taken from a male donor in good health and CMV-seronegative. Each CDR3 is given with its conserved first and last residue. Each record gives: D gene, CDR3 length, clone size, V gene, J gene, CDR3 protein, CDR3 DNA. D genes are given only for firm matches. Expanded clones are given a class, and other clones once, few, many or no size at all.

d_call: TRBD2
cdr3_length: 17
clone_size: .
v_call: TRBV7-9
j_call: TRBJ2-5
cdr3_aa: CASSVYGLAGAGETQYF
cdr3_nt: TGTGCCAGCAGCGTCTATGGACTAGCGGGAGCAGGGGAGACCCAGTACTTC

d_call: .
cdr3_length: 15
clone_size: .
v_call: TRBV28
j_call: TRBJ2-3
cdr3_aa: CASRGFGPSTDTQYF
cdr3_nt: TGTGCCAGCAGGGGTTTTGGGCCGAGCACAGATACGCAGTATTTT

d_call: .
cdr3_length: 14
clone_size: few
v_call: TRBV7-9
j_call: TRBJ1-4
cdr3_aa: CASSQTALGEKLFF
cdr3_nt: TGTGCCAGCAGCCAGACAGCCCTGGGGGAAAAACTGTTTTTT

d_call: TRBD1
cdr3_length: 14
clone_size: .
v_call: TRBV6-5
j_call: TRBJ1-2
cdr3_aa: CASRSRTGRYGYTF
cdr3_nt: TGTGCCAGCAGGAGTCGGACAGGCCGCTATGGCTACACCTTC

d_call: TRBD1
cdr3_length: 15
clone_size: .
v_call: TRBV4-1
j_call: TRBJ1-5
cdr3_aa: CASSRTGVSNQPQHF
cdr3_nt: TGCGCCAGCAGCCGGACAGGGGTTAGCAATCAGCCCCAGCATTTT

d_call: .
cdr3_length: 15
clone_size: .
v_call: TRBV6-6
j_call: TRBJ2-7
cdr3_aa: CASSSREPGDYEQYF
cdr3_nt: TGTGCCAGCAGTTCCCGGGAGCCCGGTGACTACGAGCAGTACTTC

d_call: .
cdr3_length: 14
clone_size: .
v_call: TRBV19
j_call: TRBJ1-2
cdr3_aa: CASSLGGTEYGYTF
cdr3_nt: TGTGCCAGTAGTTTAGGCGGGACTGAGTATGGCTACACCTTC

d_call: .
cdr3_length: 13
clone_size: .
v_call: TRBV2
j_call: TRBJ2-2
cdr3_aa: CASSQENTGELFF
cdr3_nt: TGTGCCAGCAGCCAGGAGAACACCGGGGAGCTGTTTTTT

d_call: .
cdr3_length: 13
clone_size: .
v_call: TRBV18
j_call: TRBJ1-2
cdr3_aa: CASSPTDSYGYTF
cdr3_nt: TGTGCCAGCTCACCCACAGACAGCTATGGCTACACCTTC

d_call: .
cdr3_length: 13
clone_size: .
v_call: TRBV7-3
j_call: TRBJ1-1
cdr3_aa: CASRATANTEAFF
cdr3_nt: TGTGCCAGCAGAGCGACAGCAAACACTGAAGCTTTCTTT

d_call: .
cdr3_length: 14
clone_size: .
v_call: TRBV5-1
j_call: TRBJ2-7
cdr3_aa: CASSLFDSSYEQYF
cdr3_nt: TGCGCCAGCAGCTTGTTCGACAGCTCCTACGAGCAGTACTTC

d_call: TRBD1
cdr3_length: 14
clone_size: .
v_call: TRBV7-2
j_call: TRBJ1-2
cdr3_aa: CASSLSTGGYGYTF
cdr3_nt: TGTGCCAGCAGCTTATCGACAGGGGGCTATGGCTACACCTTC

d_call: TRBD1
cdr3_length: 12
clone_size: few
v_call: TRBV2
j_call: TRBJ1-2
cdr3_aa: CANTGTAGGYTF
cdr3_nt: TGTGCCAACACCGGGACAGCCGGCGGCTACACCTTC

d_call: .
cdr3_length: 15
clone_size: few
v_call: TRBV5-4
j_call: TRBJ2-1
cdr3_aa: CASSMSGGSYNEQFF
cdr3_nt: TGTGCCAGCAGCATGAGCGGAGGCTCCTACAATGAGCAGTTCTTC

d_call: .
cdr3_length: 12
clone_size: .
v_call: TRBV19
j_call: TRBJ2-1
cdr3_aa: CASSPGYNEQFF
cdr3_nt: TGTGCCAGTAGTCCAGGCTACAATGAGCAGTTCTTC

d_call: TRBD1
cdr3_length: 15
clone_size: .
v_call: TRBV7-2
j_call: TRBJ1-2
cdr3_aa: CASSPGTGGNYGYTF
cdr3_nt: TGTGCCAGCAGCCCCGGGACAGGGGGTAACTATGGCTACACCTTC

d_call: TRBD1
cdr3_length: 16
clone_size: .
v_call: TRBV4-3
j_call: TRBJ2-7
cdr3_aa: CASSQDRGGGEYEQYF
cdr3_nt: TGCGCCAGCAGCCAAGATCGAGGGGGCGGTGAATACGAGCAGTACTTC

d_call: TRBD2
cdr3_length: 17
clone_size: .
v_call: TRBV2
j_call: TRBJ2-7
cdr3_aa: CASSPGLVTLRTYEQYF
cdr3_nt: TGTGCCAGCTCCCCGGGACTAGTCACCCTTCGAACTTACGAGCAGTACTTC

d_call: TRBD2
cdr3_length: 21
clone_size: .
v_call: TRBV28
j_call: TRBJ2-1
cdr3_aa: CASSLPLASIIPKDSYNEQFF
cdr3_nt: TGTGCCAGCAGTTTACCACTAGCGAGCATCATACCTAAAGACTCCTACAATGAGCAGTTCTTC

d_call: .
cdr3_length: 14
clone_size: .
v_call: TRBV2
j_call: TRBJ2-7
cdr3_aa: CASMLRDSRHEQYF
cdr3_nt: TGTGCCAGCATGTTAAGGGACTCCCGTCACGAGCAGTACTTC

d_call: .
cdr3_length: 13
clone_size: once
v_call: TRBV7-2
j_call: TRBJ1-5
cdr3_aa: CASSLQGGQPQHF
cdr3_nt: TGTGCCAGCAGCTTGCAGGGTGGTCAGCCCCAGCATTTT

d_call: .
cdr3_length: 15
clone_size: .
v_call: TRBV19
j_call: TRBJ2-1
cdr3_aa: CASTTGTTGYNEQFF
cdr3_nt: TGTGCCAGTACCACAGGGACTACGGGCTACAATGAGCAGTTCTTC

d_call: .
cdr3_length: 17
clone_size: .
v_call: TRBV5-1
j_call: TRBJ2-7
cdr3_aa: CASSLDMAASLFYEQYF
cdr3_nt: TGCGCCAGCAGCTTGGATATGGCCGCAAGTCTTTTCTACGAGCAGTACTTC

d_call: .
cdr3_length: 13
clone_size: .
v_call: TRBV9
j_call: TRBJ1-3
cdr3_aa: CASNPSAGNTIYF
cdr3_nt: TGTGCCAGCAACCCTTCGGCTGGAAACACCATATATTTT

d_call: .
cdr3_length: 15
clone_size: once
v_call: TRBV7-3
j_call: TRBJ1-6
cdr3_aa: CASSLFGGAHSPLHF
cdr3_nt: TGTGCCAGCAGCTTATTCGGGGGGGCTCATTCACCCCTCCACTTT

d_call: .
cdr3_length: 14
clone_size: .
v_call: TRBV5-1
j_call: TRBJ1-5
cdr3_aa: CASSLAGGAQPQHF
cdr3_nt: TGCGCCAGCAGCTTGGCGGGGGGGGCTCAGCCCCAGCATTTT

d_call: .
cdr3_length: 12
clone_size: .
v_call: TRBV2
j_call: TRBJ2-7
cdr3_aa: CASERDTYEQYF
cdr3_nt: TGTGCCAGCGAACGGGACACCTACGAGCAGTACTTC

d_call: .
cdr3_length: 16
clone_size: .
v_call: TRBV4-3
j_call: TRBJ2-3
cdr3_aa: CASSQDRGISTDTQYF
cdr3_nt: TGCGCCAGCAGCCAAGATCGCGGGATTAGCACAGATACGCAGTATTTT

d_call: .
cdr3_length: 15
clone_size: .
v_call: TRBV30
j_call: TRBJ1-4
cdr3_aa: CAWSPTTRRNEKLFF
cdr3_nt: TGTGCCTGGAGTCCCACGACGCGGAGAAATGAAAAACTGTTTTTT

d_call: .
cdr3_length: 15
clone_size: .
v_call: TRBV19
j_call: TRBJ1-6
cdr3_aa: CASSTLGLINSPLHF
cdr3_nt: TGTGCCAGTAGTACTTTGGGACTGATCAATTCACCCCTCCACTTT

d_call: .
cdr3_length: 14
clone_size: .
v_call: TRBV5-4
j_call: TRBJ2-3
cdr3_aa: CASNIGGWTDTQYF
cdr3_nt: TGTGCCAGCAACATTGGGGGGTGGACAGATACGCAGTATTTT

d_call: TRBD1
cdr3_length: 14
clone_size: .
v_call: TRBV28
j_call: TRBJ2-2
cdr3_aa: CASSRGPDTGELFF
cdr3_nt: TGTGCCAGCAGTAGGGGGCCCGACACCGGGGAGCTGTTTTTT

d_call: .
cdr3_length: 18
clone_size: .
v_call: TRBV7-2
j_call: TRBJ2-7
cdr3_aa: CASSREATGPGGSDEQYF
cdr3_nt: TGTGCCAGCAGCCGCGAGGCAACCGGGCCAGGGGGGTCGGACGAGCAGTACTTC

d_call: .
cdr3_length: 13
clone_size: .
v_call: TRBV28
j_call: TRBJ2-5
cdr3_aa: CASSPAGRETQYF
cdr3_nt: TGTGCCAGCAGTCCTGCCGGTCGCGAGACCCAGTACTTC

d_call: TRBD2
cdr3_length: 18
clone_size: few
v_call: TRBV7-9
j_call: TRBJ2-1
cdr3_aa: CASSSAGRGGSSYNEQFF
cdr3_nt: TGTGCCAGCAGCTCCGCCGGTAGGGGCGGGAGCTCCTACAATGAGCAGTTCTTC

d_call: TRBD1
cdr3_length: 17
clone_size: .
v_call: TRBV15
j_call: TRBJ2-1
cdr3_aa: CATSRGGTGGAYNEQFF
cdr3_nt: TGTGCCACCAGCAGAGGGGGGACAGGGGGCGCCTACAATGAGCAGTTCTTC

d_call: TRBD1
cdr3_length: 15
clone_size: .
v_call: TRBV28
j_call: TRBJ2-5
cdr3_aa: CASSQGTGLGETQYF
cdr3_nt: TGTGCCAGCAGCCAAGGGACAGGGTTAGGAGAGACCCAGTACTTC

d_call: .
cdr3_length: 14
clone_size: .
v_call: TRBV18
j_call: TRBJ2-2
cdr3_aa: CASSLLTTTGELFF
cdr3_nt: TGTGCCAGCTCACTTCTGACTACCACCGGGGAGCTGTTTTTT

d_call: TRBD2
cdr3_length: 14
clone_size: .
v_call: TRBV30
j_call: TRBJ2-3
cdr3_aa: CAWSLAGATDTQYF
cdr3_nt: TGTGCCTGGAGCTTAGCGGGGGCCACAGATACGCAGTATTTT

d_call: TRBD1
cdr3_length: 16
clone_size: .
v_call: TRBV27
j_call: TRBJ1-5
cdr3_aa: CASSPETGGARQPQHF
cdr3_nt: TGTGCCAGCAGTCCCGAGACAGGGGGTGCCCGCCAGCCCCAGCATTTT

d_call: TRBD2
cdr3_length: 16
clone_size: .
v_call: TRBV6-5
j_call: TRBJ2-3
cdr3_aa: CASSYSTSGLTDTQYF
cdr3_nt: TGTGCCAGCAGTTACTCGACTAGCGGGCTCACAGATACGCAGTATTTT

d_call: TRBD2
cdr3_length: 16
clone_size: .
v_call: TRBV10-3
j_call: TRBJ2-3
cdr3_aa: CAIGWLAGSITDTQYF
cdr3_nt: TGTGCCATCGGATGGCTAGCGGGATCTATCACAGATACGCAGTATTTT

d_call: .
cdr3_length: 13
clone_size: .
v_call: TRBV6-5
j_call: TRBJ1-1
cdr3_aa: CASRPNLGAEAFF
cdr3_nt: TGTGCCAGCAGACCCAATTTAGGAGCTGAAGCTTTCTTT

d_call: .
cdr3_length: 16
clone_size: .
v_call: TRBV4-1
j_call: TRBJ1-5
cdr3_aa: CASSQDGVPRNQPQHF
cdr3_nt: TGCGCCAGCAGCCAAGACGGAGTCCCTCGCAATCAGCCCCAGCATTTT

d_call: TRBD2
cdr3_length: 14
clone_size: .
v_call: TRBV6-6
j_call: TRBJ2-7
cdr3_aa: CASSPRGETYEQYF
cdr3_nt: TGTGCCAGCAGCCCGCGGGGGGAGACCTACGAGCAGTACTTC

d_call: TRBD1
cdr3_length: 15
clone_size: few
v_call: TRBV7-7
j_call: TRBJ2-7
cdr3_aa: CASSLGDQGAYEQYF
cdr3_nt: TGTGCTAGCAGCTTAGGGGACCAGGGGGCCTACGAGCAGTACTTC

d_call: .
cdr3_length: 16
clone_size: .
v_call: TRBV21-1
j_call: TRBJ2-2
cdr3_aa: CASSKGGAHHSGELFF
cdr3_nt: TGTGCCAGCAGCAAAGGCGGGGCCCATCACTCCGGGGAGCTGTTTTTT

d_call: .
cdr3_length: 14
clone_size: .
v_call: TRBV29-1
j_call: TRBJ1-2
cdr3_aa: CSAYGGGETYGYTF
cdr3_nt: TGCAGCGCCTATGGGGGGGGCGAGACTTATGGCTACACCTTC

d_call: TRBD1
cdr3_length: 14
clone_size: once
v_call: TRBV11-2
j_call: TRBJ1-5
cdr3_aa: CASSPQGAYQPQHF
cdr3_nt: TGTGCCAGCAGCCCACAGGGGGCTTATCAGCCCCAGCATTTT

d_call: TRBD2
cdr3_length: 18
clone_size: .
v_call: TRBV7-2
j_call: TRBJ2-2
cdr3_aa: CASSLSPQAGGGTGELFF
cdr3_nt: TGTGCCAGCAGCTTATCACCCCAAGCGGGAGGCGGCACCGGGGAGCTGTTTTTT